This T cell receptor beta chain was recovered during a study of vaccination effects on CD4 cells after COVID-19. At the level of the study: As their vaccination, participants received two doses of either BNT162b2 or mRNA-1273.

Of note for this clone: Its antigen is unknown.

The study's findings and limits: Clones of infection and vaccine origin contracted markedly late after vaccination.

Some clones are missing from TCRdb's copy, which holds only in-frame ones; the method was immunoSEQ multiplex PCR. The sample lists about 27,000 clones; 73% were seen once. The CDR3 spans 18 residues. V dropped 4 bases and J dropped 2; count of bases not matched to a gene: 9. Germline-derived CDR1 and CDR2 are SGHTA and FQGNSA. The ViraFEST assay expanded antigen-specific CD4+ T cells with viral peptide pools before sequencing. Cells that had been cultured for roughly eleven days were the source of isolated CD4+ T cells. Vaccine recipients lacked prior SARS-CoV-2 infection and had negative nucleocapsid antibodies. Wells of two million PBMC each were grown with about 9.5 IU/ml IL-2 and about 9.6 ug/ml peptides.

This material consisted of CD4+ T cells from PBMCs cultured with HCoV-NL63 spike peptides, taken before COVID-19 vaccination. This chain connects TRBV7-2 to TRBJ2-5; 14 nucleotides line up with TRBD2. The TCR was taken from a human donor who received a COVID-19 vaccine. The CDR3 loop reads CASSSTSGGAIQQETQYF. CDR3 in DNA: TGTGCCAGCAGCTCGACTAGCGGGGGGGCTATACAGCAAGAGACCCAGTACTTC.